The rows below give T cell receptor beta chains drawn from one sample of a study of T cell responses to AZD1222 COVID-19 vaccine. This table comes from immunoSEQ multiplex PCR, and its TCRdb copy is limited to in-frame clones, with some not included. This sample yields about 170,000 clones, of which roughly 93% are seen a single time; around 4.3% belongs to the top ten. Sequences were derived from peripheral blood, sampled on day 0 of AZD1222 vaccination. These receptors were taken from an adult in good health. Both conserved end residues are part of each CDR3. A D gene is named only where the DNA matches it firmly. Clone size is not always given. Where it is, it says once, few, many or a class for expanded clones.

V gene,CDR3 length,clone size,J gene,D gene,CDR3 protein,CDR3 DNA
TRBV5-1,15,NA,TRBJ1-4,NA,CASSLAGAGDEKLFF,TGCGCCAGCAGCTTGGCAGGTGCGGGGGATGAAAAACTGTTTTTT
TRBV3-1/TRBV3-2,14,NA,TRBJ2-3,NA,CASSQQGVTDTQYF,TGTGCCAGCAGCCAACAGGGAGTCACAGATACGCAGTATTTT
TRBV20-1,14,NA,TRBJ2-7,NA,CSASPSRGAYEQYF,TGCAGTGCTAGTCCGTCCAGGGGGGCCTACGAGCAGTACTTC
TRBV7-2,10,NA,TRBJ2-7,NA,CASSLYEQYF,TGTGCCAGCAGCTTATACGAGCAGTACTTC
TRBV5-1,14,NA,TRBJ1-2,TRBD1,CASRLGQGGDGYTF,TGCGCCAGCAGACTCGGACAGGGTGGTGATGGCTACACCTTC
TRBV27,13,NA,TRBJ1-1,NA,CASSVRANTEAFF,TGTGCCAGCAGTGTCAGAGCGAACACTGAAGCTTTCTTT
TRBV6-5,15,NA,TRBJ1-1,NA,CASSYSKRSNTEAFF,TGTGCCAGCAGTTACTCGAAGAGGTCGAACACTGAAGCTTTCTTT
TRBV5-1,16,NA,TRBJ2-3,TRBD2,CASSLLVGGGTDTQYF,TGCGCCAGCAGCTTGTTGGTGGGAGGGGGCACAGATACGCAGTATTTT
TRBV6-5,13,NA,TRBJ1-4,NA,CASRASTNEKLFF,TGTGCCAGCAGAGCTTCAACTAATGAAAAACTGTTTTTT
TRBV13,14,NA,TRBJ1-2,NA,CASSLMTANYGYTF,TGTGCCAGCAGCTTAATGACAGCAAACTATGGCTACACCTTC
TRBV5-1,15,NA,TRBJ1-1,TRBD1,CASSLGTGTNTEAFF,TGCGCCAGCAGCTTGGGGACAGGAACGAACACTGAAGCTTTCTTT
TRBV11-2,18,NA,TRBJ2-7,TRBD2,CASSFLQPGLAGAYEQYF,TGTGCCAGCAGCTTTTTGCAGCCCGGGTTAGCGGGGGCCTACGAGCAGTACTTC
TRBV13,15,NA,TRBJ1-1,NA,CASSTRPGMNTEAFF,TGTGCCAGCAGCACCCGCCCGGGCATGAACACTGAAGCTTTCTTT
TRBV2,14,NA,TRBJ2-1,TRBD1,CASSGQGAWNEQFF,TGTGCCAGCAGTGGGCAGGGGGCTTGGAATGAGCAGTTCTTC
TRBV6-5,13,NA,TRBJ1-5,NA,CASRISTIQPQHF,TGTGCCAGCAGGATTTCGACGATCCAGCCCCAGCATTTT
TRBV6-6,13,NA,TRBJ1-5,NA,CASGGLPNQPQHF,TGTGCCAGCGGGGGGCTGCCCAATCAGCCCCAGCATTTT
TRBV19,12,NA,TRBJ1-1,NA,CASRLGNTEAFF,TGTGCCAGTAGGTTGGGGAACACTGAAGCTTTCTTT
TRBV3-1/TRBV3-2,12,NA,TRBJ2-5,NA,CASSQGEKTQYF,TGTGCCAGCAGCCAAGGGGAGAAGACCCAGTACTTC
TRBV3-1/TRBV3-2,14,NA,TRBJ1-2,NA,CASSQVSGYYGYTF,TGTGCCAGCAGCCAAGTATCAGGGTACTATGGCTACACCTTC
TRBV12-3/TRBV12-4,12,NA,TRBJ2-5,TRBD2,CACGGAQETQYF,TGTGCCTGCGGGGGGGCCCAAGAGACCCAGTACTTC
TRBV18,16,NA,TRBJ1-1,NA,CASSPLSFGGLSEAFF,TGTGCCAGCTCACCACTTTCTTTTGGGGGCCTCTCTGAAGCTTTCTTT
TRBV9,14,once,TRBJ1-4,NA,CASSDSLVNEKLFF,TGTGCCAGCAGCGATTCTCTGGTGAATGAAAAACTGTTTTTT
TRBV5-1,15,NA,TRBJ1-1,NA,CASNSGPLQNTEAFF,TGCGCCAGCAACTCCGGGCCCCTCCAAAACACTGAAGCTTTCTTT
TRBV9,15,NA,TRBJ2-1,NA,CASSVGGTPLDEQFF,TGTGCCAGCAGCGTAGGGGGGACTCCTTTGGATGAGCAGTTCTTC
TRBV11-3,16,NA,TRBJ2-3,NA,CASSPGTSTAEDTQYF,TGTGCCAGCAGCCCGGGGACCTCGACAGCCGAAGATACGCAGTATTTT
TRBV6-1,16,NA,TRBJ1-2,TRBD1,CASSGDRELRGYGYTF,TGTGCCAGCAGTGGAGACAGGGAGCTAAGAGGATATGGCTACACCTTC
TRBV3-1/TRBV3-2,14,once,TRBJ1-2,TRBD1,CASSLRQGGYGYTF,TGTGCCAGCAGCCTCAGACAGGGAGGCTATGGCTACACCTTC
TRBV5-1,13,NA,TRBJ1-2,TRBD1,CASSFGTDYGYTF,TGCGCCAGCAGCTTTGGGACAGATTATGGCTACACCTTC
TRBV25-1,12,NA,TRBJ1-2,NA,CASSNQGRGYTF,TGTGCCAGCAGTAACCAGGGGCGAGGCTACACCTTC
TRBV30,16,NA,TRBJ1-1,NA,CAWSQIPGGFDTEAFF,TGTGCCTGGAGTCAAATTCCCGGGGGGTTTGACACTGAAGCTTTCTTT
TRBV29-1,13,once,TRBJ2-2,TRBD1,CSVGQGNTGELFF,TGCAGCGTGGGACAGGGGAACACCGGGGAGCTGTTTTTT
TRBV5-4,14,NA,TRBJ2-5,TRBD2,CASRKAGGQETQYF,TGTGCCAGCAGGAAGGCGGGGGGACAAGAGACCCAGTACTTC
TRBV12-3/TRBV12-4,13,NA,TRBJ2-7,NA,CASSFHHSYEQYF,TGTGCCAGCAGTTTTCACCATAGCTACGAGCAGTACTTC
TRBV7-9,14,NA,TRBJ1-5,NA,CALGGSSGGQPQHF,TGTGCCCTAGGGGGGAGTAGCGGTGGTCAGCCCCAGCATTTT
TRBV11-2,13,NA,TRBJ1-1,NA,CASSFIQNTEAFF,TGTGCCAGCAGCTTCATTCAGAACACTGAAGCTTTCTTT
TRBV29-1,14,NA,TRBJ1-1,TRBD1,CSVLARGRGTEAFF,TGCAGCGTTCTCGCTAGGGGGCGAGGCACTGAAGCTTTCTTT
TRBV7-9,13,NA,TRBJ1-2,NA,CASDGADIYGYTF,TGTGCCAGCGACGGGGCAGACATTTATGGCTACACCTTC
TRBV19,14,NA,TRBJ1-1,NA,CASSTDRINTEAFF,TGTGCCAGTAGTACAGACAGGATCAACACTGAAGCTTTCTTT
TRBV25-1,13,once,TRBJ2-7,NA,CASAWDISYEQYF,TGTGCCAGCGCTTGGGATATCTCCTACGAGCAGTACTTC
TRBV3-1/TRBV3-2,16,NA,TRBJ2-7,TRBD2,CASSRGGLAGELEQYF,TGTGCCAGCAGCCGAGGAGGACTAGCGGGAGAACTCGAGCAGTACTTC
TRBV27,14,NA,TRBJ1-4,NA,CASSRLRANEKLFF,TGTGCCAGCAGCCGGCTGAGGGCTAATGAAAAACTGTTTTTT